Presented here are 15 T cell receptor beta chains from one specimen sequenced in a study of OX40 agonist ivuxolimab in advanced cancers. Sequencing used immunoSEQ multiplex PCR; TCRdb keeps in-frame clones, though not all of them. Among around 67,000 clones listed, more than 70% were seen once. Sequencing was performed on CD4+ or CD8+ T cells sorted from blood, taken in a trial of the OX40 agonist ivuxolimab. The receptors originated from an adult with an advanced solid tumor such as melanoma, head and neck, liver or kidney cancer.

The J gene is TRBJ1-2, the V gene TRBV7-6, with 9 bases aligning to TRBD1. Trimming at V came to 5 bases and at J to 7 bases, leaving 11 bases not matched to a gene. This CDR3 has 15 amino acids. The germline V gene has CDR1 SGHVS and CDR2 FNYEAQ. In nucleotides, the CDR3 is TGTGCCAGCAGCCCGGTTTCCGGGACAGGGACTGGCTACACCTTC. As protein: CASSPVSGTGTGYTF.

This clone appeared a few times. The genes are TRBV28 and TRBJ2-7; D is uncertain. The V gene's germline CDR1 is MDHEN and CDR2 SYDVKM. V was trimmed by 3 bases and J by 2 bases, leaving 17 bases between them. This CDR3 has 16 amino acids. The DNA of the CDR3 is TGTGCCAGCAGTTTTTCCCTTGCGACTCTTACCTACGAGCAGTACTTC. It encodes CASSFSLATLTYEQYF.

This clone was observed once. Written as DNA, the CDR3 is TGTGCCAGCAGTTTGCCGGAAGGAGTAAGCGCCTACAATGAGCAGTTCTTC. It translates to CASSLPEGVSAYNEQFF. This chain links TRBV28 with TRBJ2-1; D unresolved. CDR3 length: 17 amino acids. The germline V and J ends were trimmed by 3 bases and 2 bases, with 17 bases remaining between them. The germline V gene encodes CDR1 MDHEN and CDR2 SYDVKM.

This chain joins TRBV5-1 and TRBJ2-1, with D perhaps matching TRBD2 (7 bases). Trimming left V 2 bases short and J 9 bases short, with 15 bases between. Germline loops: CDR1 SGHRS, CDR2 YFSETQ. CDR3 length equals 14 residues. CDR3 in amino acids: CASSLTAGEGEQFF. The CDR3 region has the DNA TGCGCCAGCAGCTTAACAGCAGGGGAGGGTGAGCAGTTCTTC.

The CDR3, as DNA: TGTGCCAGCAGCTTAGCGGCGGGCGAACCCCTCCACTTT. Its translation is CASSLAAGEPLHF. This rearrangement joins TRBV7-7 to TRBJ1-6; D ambiguous. Germline CDR1 and CDR2: SSHAT and FNYEAQ (reference sequence). The CDR3 extends over 13 amino acids. The V gene lost 0 bases and the J gene lost 12 bases, with 9 bases spanning the gap.

The sample holds a few counts of this clone. The chain combines TRBV30 with TRBJ1-4; D not resolved. The CDR3 is made up of 14 amino acids. Germline CDR1 reads GTSNPN; CDR2 reads SVGIG (reference sequence). The V and J ends lost 2 bases and 8 bases respectively, with 15 bases between them. CDR3 loop: CAWSRGPGEEKLFF. The CDR3 DNA reads as TGTGCCTGGAGTCGTGGTCCAGGTGAAGAAAAACTGTTTTTT.

This chain uses TRBV5-1 with TRBJ1-1; TRBD1 might be the D (6 bases). V was shortened by 3 bases and J by 2 bases, with 14 bases between the two germline ends. Germline values: CDR1 SGHRS, CDR2 YFSETQ. This CDR3 contains 15 residues. CDR3 nucleotides: TGCGCCAGCAGCTGGGGCGGGGGCAGTAACACTGAAGCTTTCTTT. This translates into CASSWGGGSNTEAFF.

The chain couples TRBV7-2 to TRBJ2-2; D gene uncertain. Germline V gene data show CDR1 as SGHTA and CDR2 as FQGNSA. The CDR3 is made up of 12 amino acids. Trimming cost V 5 bases and J 3 bases, with 4 bases left between them. In DNA, the CDR3 is TGTGCCAGCAGCCACTACACCGGGGAGCTGTTTTTT. Encoded protein: CASSHYTGELFF.

In this sample, this clone turned up a few times. The chain has TRBV30 and TRBJ2-7; 9 nucleotides line up with TRBD2. The length of the CDR3 is 14 residues. V dropped 3 bases and J dropped 2; count of bases not matched to a gene: 5. Germline V gene sequence: CDR1 GTSNPN, CDR2 SVGIG (reference sequence). DNA for the CDR3: TGTGCCTGGAGCCTTAGCGGGGGTCCCTACGAGCAGTACTTC. Amino acids: CAWSLSGGPYEQYF.

The chain is built from TRBV11-2 and TRBJ2-1; no clear D. The CDR3 covers 16 residues. Germline lookup yields CDR1 SGHAT and CDR2 FQNNGV. V was clipped by 3 bases and J by 0 bases, with 12 bases between them. CDR3 sequence (DNA): TGTGCCAGCAGCTTTGCGTCCTTTAGCTCCTACAATGAGCAGTTCTTC. Translated: CASSFASFSSYNEQFF.

The rearrangement uses TRBV27 and TRBJ1-5; 7 nucleotides match TRBD1. The CDR3 loop spans 16 amino acids. The V segment lost 6 bases and the J segment 11 bases; nucleotides outside the gene matches: 19. Germline loops: CDR1 MNHEY, CDR2 SMNVEV (reference sequence). The CDR3 spells CASSGPYSDRRSAQHF. The CDR3 DNA is TGTGCCAGCAGCGGCCCTTACTCGGACAGGAGGAGTGCCCAGCATTTT.

This clone was counted a few times. The chain employs TRBV6-6 and TRBJ2-1; TRBD2 matches at 10 bases. Looked up from germline, CDR1 is MNHNY and CDR2 is SVGAGI (reference sequence). This CDR3 is 15 amino acids long. V shed 0 bases, J shed 10 bases, and the junction held 6 bases outside the gene matches. Written as DNA, the CDR3 is TGTGCCAGCAGTTACTCGACCGGACTAGCGGAAGAGCAGTTCTTC. Encoded protein: CASSYSTGLAEEQFF.

The chain is built from TRBV4-1 and TRBJ2-7, with D hard to call. Germline V CDR1 and CDR2: MGHRA, YSYEKL. V was shortened by 4 bases and J by 6 bases, with 19 bases between the two germline ends. The CDR3 runs to 15 residues. As DNA, the CDR3 is TGCGCCAGCAGCCGTACACCCGGGTCGTCCAGCGAGCAGTACTTC. Translating gives CASSRTPGSSSEQYF.

This chain connects TRBV19 to TRBJ2-6; TRBD1 matches 9 bases. J gave up 2 bases and V 7 bases, and 9 bases lay outside the gene matches. Germline lookup yields CDR1 LNHDA and CDR2 SQIVND (reference sequence). The CDR3 length is 17 residues. The CDR3 here is CASTMGQGRAGANVLTF. CDR3 nucleotide sequence: TGTGCCAGTACCATGGGACAGGGACGGGCTGGGGCCAACGTCCTGACTTTC.

The chain uses TRBV6-1 and TRBJ1-1; no clear D gene. The V gene's germline CDR1 is MNHNS and CDR2 SASEGT. The CDR3 totals 15 residues. Trimming shortened V by 2 bases and J by 1 base, and 11 bases separated the two germline ends. CDR3 DNA sequence: TGTGCCAGCAGTGAACTCGGTCGGACGAACACTGAAGCTTTCTTT. Translating gives CASSELGRTNTEAFF.